The rows below give T cell receptor beta chains drawn from one sample of a study of blood T cell repertoires in COVID-19. Here immunoSEQ multiplex PCR was the method, and the copy in TCRdb shows in-frame clones only, minus some. This table holds 30,000 to 40,000 clones, about 86% found once. Sequenced material: peripheral blood. The receptors originated from a woman in her 70s with active COVID-19. Both conserved end residues are part of each CDR3. D genes are given only for firm matches. Size values are once, few and many counts, or a class for expanded clones, and some rows have none.

.	TRBJ2-3	TRBV7-2	.	TGTGCCAGCAGCTCGTCTAGGACAGATACGCAGTATTTT	CASSSSRTDTQYF
.	TRBJ1-4	TRBV19	TRBD1	TGTGCCAGTAGTGGGGAACAGGGGGCAGGCGAAAAACTGTTTTTT	CASSGEQGAGEKLFF
.	TRBJ2-7	TRBV4-2	TRBD2	TGTGCCAGCAGCCAAGGACTAGCGGGGGGGTTGAGCTCCTACGAGCAGTACTTC	CASSQGLAGGLSSYEQYF
.	TRBJ2-5	TRBV7-9	.	TGTGCCAGCAGCCCCGCGTCGGAGTATCAGTACTTC	CASSPASEYQYF
.	TRBJ1-2	TRBV3-1/TRBV3-2	TRBD1	TGTGCCAGCAGCCAAGCGGGGACAGCGCACTATGGCTACACCTTC	CASSQAGTAHYGYTF
.	TRBJ2-1	TRBV13	.	TGTGCCAGCAGCTTGGGACTCAGCTCCTACAATGAGCAGTTCTTC	CASSLGLSSYNEQFF
.	TRBJ1-2	TRBV27	.	TGTGCCAGCATGGGGGGGGATGGTGGCTACACCTTC	CASMGGDGGYTF
few	TRBJ1-1	TRBV6-5	.	TGTGCCAGCAGTTACTCGTCAGGTATGAACACTGAAGCTTTCTTT	CASSYSSGMNTEAFF
.	TRBJ2-7	TRBV5-5	.	TGTGCCAGCAGCCACAACTGGGACACAACCTACGAGCAGTACTTC	CASSHNWDTTYEQYF
.	TRBJ1-2	TRBV27	TRBD1	TGTGCCAGCAGTTTCAGACAGGGGGCTTCAGGCTACACCTTC	CASSFRQGASGYTF
few	TRBJ2-5	TRBV6-6	.	TGTGCCAGCAGTGGCAGACTGATCGAGACCCAGTACTTC	CASSGRLIETQYF
.	TRBJ2-2	TRBV19	.	TGTGCCAGTAGTATCAACCAGGCGGAGCTGTTTTTT	CASSINQAELFF
.	TRBJ1-4	TRBV28	TRBD1	TGTGCCAGCAGTTCGGGACAGGAGAGAGAAAAACTGTTTTTT	CASSSGQEREKLFF
once	TRBJ2-1	TRBV5-1	TRBD1	TGCGCCAGCAGCTTAAGGACAGGGGAGAGTGAGCAGTTCTTC	CASSLRTGESEQFF
.	TRBJ2-1	TRBV5-1	TRBD2	TGCGCCAGCAGCTTGGCCGGTGCTAGCGGAAACAATGAGCAGTTCTTC	CASSLAGASGNNEQFF
.	TRBJ2-1	TRBV7-8	TRBD1	TGTGCCAGCAGCTTGGGACAGCGGTACAATGAGCAGTTCTTC	CASSLGQRYNEQFF
.	TRBJ1-5	TRBV6-2/TRBV6-3	TRBD1	TGTGCCAGCAGTTACCCGGAACGTGACAGGGGGGTCTATCAGCCCCAGCATTTT	CASSYPERDRGVYQPQHF
.	TRBJ1-2	TRBV28	.	TGTGCCAGCAGTGGACATGTATATGGCTACACCTTC	CASSGHVYGYTF
.	TRBJ2-7	TRBV3-1/TRBV3-2	.	TGTGCCAGCAGCCAAAATACAGGAACCTACGAGCAGTACTTC	CASSQNTGTYEQYF
.	TRBJ1-3	TRBV11-2	.	TGTGCCAGCAGCTTAGACAGAAACACCATATATTTT	CASSLDRNTIYF
.	TRBJ2-7	TRBV6-5	.	TGTGCCAGCAGTCGGACAGCCTACGAGCAGTACTTC	CASSRTAYEQYF
once	TRBJ1-2	TRBV28	.	TGTGCCAGCAGCTCGTCTAACTATGGCTACACCTTC	CASSSSNYGYTF
.	TRBJ2-5	TRBV7-6	TRBD1	TGTGCCAGCAGCGAGACAGGGAATACGGGAGAGACCCAGTACTTC	CASSETGNTGETQYF
.	TRBJ2-5	TRBV2	TRBD1	TGTGCCAGCAGCGGGACAGGGGCAGAGACCCAGTACTTC	CASSGTGAETQYF
once	TRBJ1-1	TRBV14	.	TGTGCCAGCAGCCAAGATCAGAACACTGAAGCTTTCTTT	CASSQDQNTEAFF
.	TRBJ2-3	TRBV18	TRBD2	TGTGCCAGCTCGCCAAAGCTTAGCGGGGGGGCCTCAGATACGCAGTATTTT	CASSPKLSGGASDTQYF
.	TRBJ2-5	TRBV3-1/TRBV3-2	TRBD2	TGTGCCAGCAGCCCGCTGCGGGGGGGAGGAGAGACCCAGTACTTC	CASSPLRGGGETQYF
.	TRBJ2-5	TRBV18	TRBD2	TGTGCCAGCTCACCACCTTCTTCCTCTAGCGGGGGACAAGAGACCCAGTACTTC	CASSPPSSSSGGQETQYF
.	TRBJ2-2	TRBV3-1/TRBV3-2	.	TGTGCCAGCAGCCAACGCGGGACGGGCGGGGAGCTGTTTTTT	CASSQRGTGGELFF
.	TRBJ2-1	TRBV7-2	TRBD1	TGTGCCAGCAGCTTAACGGGACAGGGGAATGGTGTGCAGTTCTTC	CASSLTGQGNGVQFF
.	TRBJ1-2	TRBV3-1/TRBV3-2	TRBD1	TGTGCCAGCAGCCAAGATCGGGACAGTGGCGGCTACACCTTC	CASSQDRDSGGYTF
.	TRBJ2-5	TRBV2	TRBD1	TGTGCCAGCAAGGACAGGACGGAGACCCAGTACTTC	CASKDRTETQYF
.	TRBJ2-3	TRBV15	.	TGTGCCACCAGCAGAGAGGAGGGACTTCGAGATACGCAGTATTTT	CATSREEGLRDTQYF
once	TRBJ2-2	TRBV4-2	TRBD1	TGTGCCAGCAGCCAAGACAGGGGGATGACCGGGGAGCTGTTTTTT	CASSQDRGMTGELFF
.	TRBJ1-4	TRBV9	.	TGTGCCAGCAGCCTAAGTATTGGTGCCGGAACTAATGAAAAACTGTTTTTT	CASSLSIGAGTNEKLFF